These 19 T cell receptor beta chains were all obtained from the same sample, sequenced in a study of control samples from healthy donors and cancer patients. The data were produced by immunoSEQ multiplex PCR, yet TCRdb's version contains in-frame clones alone and is incomplete. The table has about 140,000 clones, about 90% seen once. Sequenced sample: blood. The source of these receptors is a man in his late teens or twenties in good health.

The V call is TRBV7-6, the J call TRBJ2-7; no clear D. The CDR3 is 13 amino acids. The germline gives CDR1 SGHVS, CDR2 FNYEAQ. Trimming pared 1 base from V and 0 bases from J, leaving 4 bases between. The CDR3 DNA is TGTGCCAGCAGCTTAGAGGACTCCTACGAGCAGTACTTC. It encodes CASSLEDSYEQYF.

The rearrangement uses TRBV5-1 and TRBJ2-3; D gene uncertain. Trimming took off 1 base at V and 0 bases at J, with 9 bases between the two ends. The germline gives CDR1 SGHRS, CDR2 YFSETQ. CDR3 length: 15 amino acids. CDR3 DNA: TGCGCCAGCAGCTTGTACACCTCTAGCACAGATACGCAGTATTTT. Its translation is CASSLYTSSTDTQYF. The full variable domain, completed using reference TRBV5-1 and TRBJ2-3, is KAGVTQTPRYLIKTRGQQVTLSCSPISGHRSVSWYQQTPGQGLQFLFEYFSETQRNKGNFPGRFSGRQFSNSRSEMNVSTLELGDSALYLCASSLYTSSTDTQYFGPGTRLTVL.

The rearrangement joins TRBV7-6 to TRBJ2-3; 12 positions agree with TRBD2. This CDR3 region has 16 residues. The V gene's germline CDR1 is SGHVS and CDR2 FNYEAQ. V lost 5 bases, J lost 4 bases, and 7 bases stayed unmatched. CDR3 bases: TGTGCCAGCAGCACACTAGCGGGGGGCTTCGCAGATACGCAGTATTTT. Protein sequence: CASSTLAGGFADTQYF.

The J gene is TRBJ2-3, the V gene TRBV5-4, with D unclear. The CDR3 covers 11 residues. The V gene's germline CDR1 is SGHNT and CDR2 YYREEE (reference sequence). V lost 2 bases, J lost 5 bases, and 3 bases lay in between. The CDR3 spells CASSLKDTQYF. The CDR3 DNA sequence: TGTGCCAGCAGCTTAAAAGATACGCAGTATTTT.

V usage is TRBV7-3 and J usage is TRBJ2-7; the D gene could be TRBD1 or TRBD2 (5 bases each). The germline V and J ends were trimmed by 0 bases and 3 bases, with 6 bases remaining between them. CDR3 length: 13 residues. Germline V lookup: CDR1 SGHTA, CDR2 FQGTGA. CDR3: CASSLTGGYEQYF. As DNA, the CDR3 is TGTGCCAGCAGCTTAACTGGGGGCTACGAGCAGTACTTC. Complete variable domain (other parts from reference TRBV7-3 and TRBJ2-7): GAGVSQTPSNKVTEKGKYVELRCDPISGHTALYWYRQSLGQGPEFLIYFQGTGAADDSGLPNDRFFAVRPEGSVSTLKIQRTERGDSAVYLCASSLTGGYEQYFGPGTRLTVT.

This clone was recorded only once. The gene calls are TRBV5-1 and TRBJ2-1; 9 nucleotides agree with TRBD1. This CDR3 spans 15 amino acids. Germline assignment: CDR1 SGHRS and CDR2 YFSETQ. Trimming removed 9 bases from V and 6 bases from J; junction bases left unmatched: 13. The CDR3 nucleotides read TGCGCCACCTCGAAGGGGACAGGGAGAGGCAATGAGCAGTTCTTC. Its translation: CATSKGTGRGNEQFF.

The chain has TRBV5-1 and TRBJ2-1, with D perhaps matching TRBD1 (5 bases). V gave up 4 bases and J gave up 0 bases, with 14 bases separating them. Germline V lookup: CDR1 SGHRS, CDR2 YFSETQ. CDR3 length: 16 residues. In nucleotides, the CDR3 is TGCGCCAGCAGCCGAGACAGCTTCAGCTCCTACAATGAGCAGTTCTTC. Translation gives CASSRDSFSSYNEQFF.

The V call is TRBV18, the J call TRBJ2-6, with no clear D. CDR1 is KGHSH and CDR2 is LQKENI in the germline V gene. CDR3 length: 15 amino acids. V dropped 3 bases and J dropped 8 bases, with 14 bases sitting between them. Here the CDR3 DNA reads TGTGCCAGCTCACCCACCACATACCCGACCAACGTCCTGACTTTC. This gives the protein CASSPTTYPTNVLTF.

The V and J genes are TRBV18 and TRBJ1-4; possibly TRBD1 for D (6 bases). V lost 5 bases and J 0 bases, leaving 7 bases between the germline ends. CDR1 KGHSH and CDR2 LQKENI come from the germline V gene. The CDR3 has 14 residues. The CDR3 is CASSGTTTNEKLFF. The DNA of the CDR3 is TGTGCCAGCTCAGGGACAACAACTAATGAAAAACTGTTTTTT.

The chain uses TRBV6-5 and TRBJ2-2; possibly TRBD1 for D (5 bases). Trimming shortened V by 2 bases and J by 6 bases, and 10 bases separated the two germline ends. Per germline, CDR1 MNHEY and CDR2 SVGAGI. This CDR3 comprises 14 residues. In nucleotides, the CDR3 is TGTGCCAGCAGTTACCAGGGATCGTCCGGGGAGCTGTTTTTT. Protein sequence: CASSYQGSSGELFF.

The chain recombines TRBV6-5 with TRBJ1-1; 9 bases line up with TRBD1. V lost 5 bases to trimming and J lost 3 bases; unmatched junction nucleotides: 7. Germline assignment: CDR1 MNHEY and CDR2 SVGAGI. The CDR3 covers 15 residues. Here the CDR3 reads CASSLGYRGHTEAFF. CDR3 bases: TGTGCCAGCAGTCTGGGGTACAGGGGGCACACTGAAGCTTTCTTT.

This chain links TRBV5-6 with TRBJ2-2, with TRBD1 matching 8 bases. Germline-derived CDR1 and CDR2 are SGHDT and YYEEEE. The CDR3 is made up of 14 amino acids. J gave up 0 bases and V 7 bases, and 2 bases lay outside the gene matches. The CDR3 region is CASWTGPNTGELFF. CDR3 nucleotides: TGTGCCAGCTGGACAGGGCCGAACACCGGGGAGCTGTTTTTT.

V is TRBV12-3 or TRBV12-4 and J is TRBJ2-7; no clear D gene. The V gene lost 6 bases and the J gene lost 4 bases, with 7 bases spanning the gap. This CDR3 region has 11 residues. CDR3 sequence: CASRRQYEQYF. CDR3 bases: TGTGCCAGCAGGCGGCAGTACGAGCAGTACTTC.

The CDR3 protein is CAWSAPNTEAFF. CDR3 DNA sequence: TGTGCCTGGAGTGCCCCCAACACTGAAGCTTTCTTT. The J gene is TRBJ1-1, the V gene TRBV30; D is unclear. The V end lost 1 base, the J end lost 2 bases, and 5 bases lay between the germline ends. The CDR3 consists of 12 residues. Germline-derived CDR1 and CDR2 are GTSNPN and SVGIG (reference sequence).

This clone was observed once. The chain employs TRBV12-3 or TRBV12-4 and TRBJ1-1; D remains ambiguous. Trimming removed 11 bases at V and 0 bases at J, with 4 bases between. This CDR3 has 10 residues. For the CDR3, the DNA is TGTGCCTCCATGAACACTGAAGCTTTCTTT. Encoded protein: CASMNTEAFF.

The rearrangement uses TRBV7-9 and TRBJ1-1; D is possibly TRBD1 (5 bases). With 5 bases removed from V and 5 bases from J, the gap between germline ends came to 18 bases. CDR1 is SEHNR and CDR2 is FQNEAQ in the germline V gene (reference sequence). The CDR3 is 15 residues long. This chain's CDR3 is CASSPRPGPTTEAFF. The CDR3, as DNA: TGTGCCAGCAGCCCGAGACCGGGACCAACGACTGAAGCTTTCTTT.

To note about this clone: One junction end disagrees with the germline gene, perhaps due to a read error. This chain links TRBV5-1 with TRBJ1-2; unclear D gene. This CDR3 spans 11 amino acids. The germline CDR1 and CDR2 sequences are SGHRS and YFSETQ. Written as DNA, the CDR3 is TGCGCAAGCAGGTTAGAAGATGGCTACACCTTC. It encodes CASRLEDGYTF.

This clone was seen once. V usage is TRBV5-1 and J usage is TRBJ2-1; D may be TRBD2 (6 bases). Germline CDR1 and CDR2: SGHRS and YFSETQ. Trimming cost V 1 base and J 6 bases, with 8 bases left between them. This CDR3 spans 13 amino acids. Written as DNA, the CDR3 is TGCGCCAGCAGCTTGCCCGGGGGCAATGAGCAGTTCTTC. Amino acid sequence: CASSLPGGNEQFF.

The table lists this clone with a count of one. This chain joins TRBV7-3 and TRBJ2-3; 8 positions agree with TRBD1. J was trimmed by 2 bases and V by 5 bases; bases with no gene match: 9. CDR1 and CDR2 from the germline V gene are SGHTA and FQGTGA. This CDR3 has 16 residues. The CDR3 sequence is CASSPQGALTTDTQYF. The CDR3 DNA reads TGTGCCAGCAGCCCCCAGGGGGCTTTAACCACAGATACGCAGTATTTT.